This passage covers 22 T cell receptor beta chains from one sample sequenced in a study of OX40 agonist ivuxolimab in advanced cancers. Generated by immunoSEQ multiplex PCR, the TCRdb table keeps only in-frame clones and is missing some. The data contain nearly 45,000 clones, 80% of them singletons. The specimen was CD4+ or CD8+ T cells sorted from blood, collected in a trial of the OX40 agonist ivuxolimab. The source is an adult with an advanced solid tumor such as melanoma, head and neck, liver or kidney cancer.

This clone was recorded a few times. The chain combines TRBV7-6 with TRBJ1-5; no reliable D call. Germline loops: CDR1 SGHVS, CDR2 FNYEAQ. The V gene lost 4 bases and the J gene lost 3 bases, with 7 bases spanning the gap. The CDR3 has 13 residues. CDR3 sequence: CASSSESNQPQHF. DNA for the CDR3: TGTGCCAGCAGCTCCGAATCCAATCAGCCCCAGCATTTT.

V and J are TRBV19 and TRBJ1-4; 8 bases are a match to TRBD1. V was clipped by 6 bases and J by 6 bases; unmatched bases: 6. CDR3 length: 14 amino acids. Germline lookup yields CDR1 LNHDA and CDR2 SQIVND (reference sequence). Written as DNA, the CDR3 is TGTGCCAGTAGCGATCCGGGACAGGATGAAAAACTGTTTTTT. As protein: CASSDPGQDEKLFF.

The gene calls are TRBV5-1 and TRBJ1-2, with D unclear. The CDR3 sequence is 14 residues long. Trimming stripped 3 bases from V and 4 bases from J, with 13 bases between. Germline CDR1 SGHRS, CDR2 YFSETQ. CDR3 amino acids: CASSSVAGSYGYTF. The CDR3 nucleotides are TGCGCCAGCAGCTCGGTTGCCGGGTCCTATGGCTACACCTTC.

V and J are TRBV6-5 and TRBJ2-5; tentatively, D is TRBD2 (7 bases). This CDR3 has 14 amino acids. The V end lost 1 base, the J end lost 4 bases, and 10 bases lay between the germline ends. In germline, CDR1 is MNHEY, CDR2 SVGAGI. In nucleotides, the CDR3 is TGTGCCAGCAGTTACTTCGGGGGGCGAGAGACCCAGTACTTC. Translated: CASSYFGGRETQYF.

The chain employs TRBV29-1 and TRBJ1-1; 7 bases fit TRBD1. This CDR3 spans 16 amino acids. Germline V CDR1 and CDR2: SQVTM, ANQGSEA. Trimming removed 0 bases from V and 0 bases from J; junction bases left unmatched: 7. As DNA, the CDR3 is TGCAGCGTTGAAGAAGTGGGACAGCTTATGAACACTGAAGCTTTCTTT. Residues: CSVEEVGQLMNTEAFF.

The genes are TRBV28 and TRBJ1-1, with TRBD1 as a possible D gene (5 bases). The CDR3 has 14 residues. V was trimmed by 2 bases and J by 11 bases, leaving 18 bases between them. Germline lookup yields CDR1 MDHEN and CDR2 SYDVKM. Written as DNA, the CDR3 is TGTGCCAGCAGTTTAGGGTTAGAGGGGTACCAGGCTTTCTTT. Amino acids: CASSLGLEGYQAFF.

The V call is TRBV5-1, the J call TRBJ2-2, with D perhaps matching TRBD1 or TRBD2 (6 bases each). CDR3 length: 18 amino acids. CDR1 SGHRS and CDR2 YFSETQ come from the germline V gene. The V and J ends lost 0 bases and 0 bases respectively, with 15 bases between them. The chain's CDR3 is CASSLVLRGHSNTGELFF. Written as DNA, the CDR3 is TGCGCCAGCAGCTTGGTGCTGCGGGGACACTCGAACACCGGGGAGCTGTTTTTT.

The chain employs TRBV28 and TRBJ1-2; unclear D gene. Germline V gives CDR1 MDHEN, CDR2 SYDVKM. The CDR3 is made up of 11 amino acids. The V end was cut by 4 bases, the J end by 6 bases, with 6 bases between. CDR3 in amino acids: CASSSQNGYTF. CDR3 DNA: TGTGCCAGCAGTTCCCAAAATGGCTACACCTTC.

This clone was detected a few times. V usage is TRBV18 and J usage is TRBJ1-1, with a tentative D call TRBD1 (6 bases). Trimming pared 0 bases from V and 4 bases from J, leaving 9 bases between. Germline CDR1 is KGHSH and CDR2 is LQKENI. This CDR3 has 14 residues. CDR3 protein: CASSPPSGVTEAFF. CDR3 sequence (DNA): TGTGCCAGCTCACCACCGTCAGGGGTCACTGAAGCTTTCTTT. Looking up the rest from reference TRBV18 and TRBJ1-1 gives the full variable domain: NAGVMQNPRHLVRRRGQEARLRCSPMKGHSHVYWYRQLPEEGLKFMVYLQKENIIDESGMPKERFSAEFPKEGPSILRIQQVVRGDSAAYFCASSPPSGVTEAFFGQGTRLTVV.

J is TRBJ1-1 and V is TRBV5-1, with no clear D. Germline CDR1 reads SGHRS; CDR2 reads YFSETQ. The CDR3 is made up of 14 amino acids. Trimming left V 4 bases short and J 0 bases short, with 10 bases between. CDR3 sequence (DNA): TGCGCCAGCAGCGGCCGGGCCTTGAACACTGAAGCTTTCTTT. Amino acid sequence: CASSGRALNTEAFF.

This rearrangement joins TRBV5-1 to TRBJ2-2; D is perhaps TRBD1 (5 bases). The V end lost 5 bases, the J end lost 5 bases, and 16 bases lay between the germline ends. This CDR3 comprises 15 residues. Germline V gene data show CDR1 as SGHRS and CDR2 as YFSETQ. In DNA, the CDR3 is TGCGCCAGCAGACCAGGGCCAGAGCGAACCGGGGAGCTGTTTTTT. Amino acid sequence: CASRPGPERTGELFF.

V and J are TRBV10-2 and TRBJ2-1, with 8 bases that match TRBD2. The germline CDR1 and CDR2 sequences are WSHSY and SAAADI. V lost 2 bases to trimming and J lost 8 bases; unmatched junction nucleotides: 8. CDR3 length: 15 residues. This chain's CDR3 is CASSEPSGSLDEQFF. The CDR3, as DNA: TGCGCCAGCAGTGAGCCCAGCGGGAGTCTAGATGAGCAGTTCTTC.

This sequence joins TRBV2 and TRBJ1-3; D call uncertain. The CDR3 is made up of 17 amino acids. Germline V gene data show CDR1 as SNHLY and CDR2 as FYNNEI. V lost 2 bases and J 4 bases, leaving 18 bases between the germline ends. The CDR3 spells CASSETYTAGPGNTIYF. CDR3 nucleotides: TGTGCCAGCAGTGAAACCTACACAGCGGGTCCAGGAAACACCATATATTTT.

The CDR3: CASSLTGTTHYEQYF. The CDR3 bases are TGTGCCAGCAGTTTAACCGGGACAACTCACTACGAGCAGTACTTC. This chain connects TRBV11-2 to TRBJ2-7; D is perhaps TRBD1 (6 bases). The CDR3 contains 15 residues. CDR1 is SGHAT, CDR2 FQNNGV, per germline. Trimming cost V 6 bases and J 3 bases, with 18 bases left between them.

The chain has TRBV6-5 and TRBJ2-1, with D possibly matching TRBD1 (5 bases). Germline loops: CDR1 MNHEY, CDR2 SVGAGI. This CDR3 is built from 16 residues. V was cut by 0 bases and J by 5 bases, with 14 bases left in between. CDR3: CASSYSKPGFDNEQFF. CDR3 nucleotide sequence: TGTGCCAGCAGTTACTCGAAGCCAGGGTTCGACAATGAGCAGTTCTTC.

The J gene is TRBJ2-3, the V gene TRBV2, with D possibly being TRBD2 (6 bases). This CDR3 spans 15 amino acids. The V gene's germline CDR1 is SNHLY and CDR2 FYNNEI. Trimming stripped 3 bases from V and 11 bases from J, with 21 bases between. In DNA, the CDR3 is TGTGCCAGCAGTGATCACCTAAGGGACTCCAAAAAGCAGTATTTT. Translation gives CASSDHLRDSKKQYF.

The chain recombines TRBV28 with TRBJ2-1; a possible D gene is TRBD2 (5 bases). The V gene lost 5 bases and the J gene lost 12 bases, with 26 bases spanning the gap. CDR1 and CDR2 from the germline V gene are MDHEN and SYDVKM. The CDR3 covers 16 residues. The CDR3, as DNA: TGTGCCAGCAGTATATATGGCGGCCTATCTCTAGAGGGGCAGTTCTTC. Protein product: CASSIYGGLSLEGQFF.

The rearrangement links TRBV1 to TRBJ2-5; the table names TRBD2, a call not compared with the DNA. TRBV1 is termed a pseudogene. The CDR3 has 19 residues. CDR3 sequence: CTSGQSRRLADRIQETQYF. The DNA for the CDR3 is TGCACCAGCGGCCAATCCCGAAGGCTAGCGGACCGAATCCAAGAGACCCAGTACTTC.

The chain uses TRBV27 and TRBJ1-6; 9 nucleotides align to TRBD1. J gave up 10 bases and V 4 bases, and 5 bases lay outside the gene matches. Germline CDR1 is MNHEY and CDR2 is SMNVEV (reference sequence). The CDR3 length is 14 residues. CDR3 coding DNA: TGTGCCAGCAGTTACAGGGGGCATGGGTCACCCCTCCACTTT. This codes for CASSYRGHGSPLHF.

The chain links TRBV6-1 to TRBJ2-1, with D unclear. Per the germline V gene, CDR1 is MNHNS and CDR2 is SASEGT. The CDR3 loop spans 12 amino acids. Trimming stripped 5 bases from V and 6 bases from J, with 8 bases between. The CDR3 region is CASSNVLNEQFF. DNA for the CDR3: TGTGCCAGCAGTAACGTCCTCAATGAGCAGTTCTTC.

Written as DNA, the CDR3 is TGTGCCAGCAGCTCTCCGCAGCGGGGGGAAGTGTTCTTC. It is translated as CASSSPQRGEVFF. V is TRBV7-2 and J is TRBJ2-1; 9 positions match TRBD2. Germline CDR1 and CDR2: SGHTA and FQGNSA. The J segment lost 15 bases and the V segment lost 4 bases, leaving 10 bases of the junction unmatched. The CDR3 consists of 13 residues. Based on the CDR3 plus reference TRBV7-2 and TRBJ2-1, the full variable domain is GAGVSQSPSNKVTEKGKDVELRCDPISGHTALYWYRQSLGQGLEFLIYFQGNSAPDKSGLPSDRFSAERTGGSVSTLTIQRTQQEDSAVYLCASSSPQRGEVFFGPGTRLTVL.

The chain combines TRBV5-5 with TRBJ1-1, with 7 bases lining up with TRBD1. Germline CDR1 SGHKS, CDR2 YYEKEE (reference sequence). V was pared by 5 bases and J by 4 bases, with 5 bases of the junction left unmatched. The CDR3 runs 13 residues. CDR3 protein: CASRKTGSTEAFF. The CDR3 nucleotides are TGTGCCAGCAGGAAGACAGGGAGCACTGAAGCTTTCTTT. Combining the CDR3 with reference TRBV5-5 and TRBJ1-1 gives the whole variable domain DAGVTQSPTHLIKTRGQQVTLRCSPISGHKSVSWYQQVLGQGPQFIFQYYEKEERGRGNFPDRFSARQFPNYSSELNVNALLLGDSALYLCASRKTGSTEAFFGQGTRLTVV.